A single TCR beta chain is shown here with its context. The data stem from a study of blood T cell repertoires in COVID-19. Turning to the study itself: From T cells, B-cell-depleted T cells, or PBMCs came the material, which was cDNA or gDNA.

Produced via immunoSEQ multiplex PCR; TCRdb's table is partial and in-frame only. The repertoire includes about 15,000 clones, approximately 88% of them detected once, and less than 4% sits in the top ten. J was trimmed by 5 bases and V by 2 bases; bases with no gene match: 4. The germline V gene encodes CDR1 WNHNN and CDR2 SYGVQD (reference sequence). This CDR3 is 15 amino acids long. This rearrangement joins TRBV10-1 to TRBJ2-1; 9 nucleotides match TRBD2. The origin of this receptor is a human donor in a cohort sampled during active COVID-19. The sample taken for sequencing was peripheral blood. As DNA, the CDR3 is TGCGCCAGCAGTGAGGTGGCGGGGGGGGACAATGAGCAGTTCTTC. Translating it yields CASSEVAGGDNEQFF.